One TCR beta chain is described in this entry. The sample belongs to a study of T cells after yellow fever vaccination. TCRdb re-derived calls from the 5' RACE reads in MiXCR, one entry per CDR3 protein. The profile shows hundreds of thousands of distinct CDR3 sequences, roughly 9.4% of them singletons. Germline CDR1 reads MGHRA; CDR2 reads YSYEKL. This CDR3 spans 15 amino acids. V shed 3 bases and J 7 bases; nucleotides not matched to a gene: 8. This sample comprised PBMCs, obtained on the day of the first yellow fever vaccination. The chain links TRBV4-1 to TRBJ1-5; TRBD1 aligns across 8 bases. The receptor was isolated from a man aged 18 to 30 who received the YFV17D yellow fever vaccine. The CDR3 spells CASSQTGAPTQPQHF. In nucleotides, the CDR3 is TGCGCCAGCAGCCAGACAGGGGCCCCGACACAGCCCCAGCATTTT.